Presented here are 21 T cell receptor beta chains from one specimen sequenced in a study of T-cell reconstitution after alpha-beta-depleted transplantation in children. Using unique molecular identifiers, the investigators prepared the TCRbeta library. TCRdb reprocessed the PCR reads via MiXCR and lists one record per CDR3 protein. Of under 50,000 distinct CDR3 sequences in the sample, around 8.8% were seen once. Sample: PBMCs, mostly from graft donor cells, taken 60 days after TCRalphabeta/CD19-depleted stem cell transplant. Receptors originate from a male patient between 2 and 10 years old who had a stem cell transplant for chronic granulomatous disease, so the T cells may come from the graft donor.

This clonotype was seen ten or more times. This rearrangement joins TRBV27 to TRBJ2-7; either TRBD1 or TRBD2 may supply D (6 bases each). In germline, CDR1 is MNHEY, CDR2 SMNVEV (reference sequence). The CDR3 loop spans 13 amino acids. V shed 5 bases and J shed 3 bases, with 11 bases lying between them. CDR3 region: CASSPGGGYEQYF. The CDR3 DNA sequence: TGTGCCAGCAGTCCCGGGGGCGGCTACGAGCAGTACTTC.

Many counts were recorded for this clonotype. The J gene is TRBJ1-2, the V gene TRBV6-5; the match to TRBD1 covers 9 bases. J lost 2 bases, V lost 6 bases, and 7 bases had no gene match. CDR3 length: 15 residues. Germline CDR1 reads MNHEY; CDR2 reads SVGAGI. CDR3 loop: CASSRPGTGNYGYTF. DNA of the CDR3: TGTGCCAGCAGCCGTCCCGGGACAGGGAACTATGGCTACACCTTC.

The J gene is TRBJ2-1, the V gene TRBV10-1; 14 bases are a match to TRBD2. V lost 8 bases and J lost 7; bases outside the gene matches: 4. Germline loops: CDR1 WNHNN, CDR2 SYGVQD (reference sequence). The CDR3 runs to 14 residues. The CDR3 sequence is CASGGTSGRNEQFF. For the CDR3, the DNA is TGCGCCAGCGGGGGGACTAGCGGGAGAAATGAGCAGTTCTTC.

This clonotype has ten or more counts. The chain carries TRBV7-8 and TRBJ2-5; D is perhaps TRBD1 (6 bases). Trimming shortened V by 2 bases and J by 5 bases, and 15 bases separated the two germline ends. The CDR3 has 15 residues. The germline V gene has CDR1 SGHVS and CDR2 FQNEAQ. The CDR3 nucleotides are TGTGCCAGCAGCTTACTCGCAGGGGCGCAGGAGACCCAGTACTTC. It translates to CASSLLAGAQETQYF.

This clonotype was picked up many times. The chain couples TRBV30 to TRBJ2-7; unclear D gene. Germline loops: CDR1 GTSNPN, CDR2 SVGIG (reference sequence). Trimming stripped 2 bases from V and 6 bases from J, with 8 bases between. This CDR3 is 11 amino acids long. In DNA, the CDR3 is TGTGCCTGGAGTCTTAGGGCCGAGCAGTACTTC. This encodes CAWSLRAEQYF. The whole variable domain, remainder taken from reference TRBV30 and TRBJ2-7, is SQTIHQWPATLVQPVGSPLSLECTVEGTSNPNLYWYRQAAGRGLQLLFYSVGIGQISSEVPQNLSASRPQDRQFILSSKKLLLSDSGFYLCAWSLRAEQYFGPGTRLTVT.

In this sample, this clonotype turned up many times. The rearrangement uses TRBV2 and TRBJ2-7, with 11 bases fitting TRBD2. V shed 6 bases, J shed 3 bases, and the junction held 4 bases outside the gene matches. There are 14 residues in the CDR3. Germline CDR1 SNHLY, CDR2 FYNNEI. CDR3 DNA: TGTGCCAGCAGCTTTGGACTAGCGGGCTACGAGCAGTACTTC. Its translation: CASSFGLAGYEQYF.

The CDR3 is CASSVSGTSAKEQFF. DNA of the CDR3: TGTGCCAGCAGCGTTTCCGGGACTAGCGCCAAAGAGCAGTTCTTC. The chain joins TRBV9 to TRBJ2-1; the match to TRBD2 covers 10 bases. V was pared by 2 bases and J by 10 bases, with 9 bases of the junction left unmatched. Germline-derived CDR1 and CDR2 are SGDLS and YYNGEE. This CDR3 has 15 amino acids.

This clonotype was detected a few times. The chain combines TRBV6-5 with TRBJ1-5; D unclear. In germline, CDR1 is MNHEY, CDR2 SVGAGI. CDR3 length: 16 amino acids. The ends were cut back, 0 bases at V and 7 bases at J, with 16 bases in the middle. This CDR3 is CASSYSIGRRRQPQHF. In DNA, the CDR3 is TGTGCCAGCAGTTACTCGATAGGCAGGCGGAGGCAGCCCCAGCATTTT.

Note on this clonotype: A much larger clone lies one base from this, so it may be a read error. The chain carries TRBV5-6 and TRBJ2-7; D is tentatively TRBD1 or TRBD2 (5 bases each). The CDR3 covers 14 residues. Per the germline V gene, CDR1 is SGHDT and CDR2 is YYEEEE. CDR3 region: CPSSLPGPAYEQYF. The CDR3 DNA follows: TGTCCCAGCAGCTTGCCGGGACCAGCCTACGAGCAGTACTTC.

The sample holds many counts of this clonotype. The CDR3 region is CASTQGQGSNEQFF. In DNA form, the CDR3 reads TGTGCCAGCACCCAAGGACAGGGCAGCAATGAGCAGTTCTTC. This sequence joins TRBV7-9 and TRBJ2-1; TRBD1 matches 8 bases. Germline-derived CDR1 and CDR2 are SEHNR and FQNEAQ (reference sequence). V was pared by 7 bases and J by 6 bases, with 8 bases of the junction left unmatched. The CDR3 is made up of 14 amino acids.

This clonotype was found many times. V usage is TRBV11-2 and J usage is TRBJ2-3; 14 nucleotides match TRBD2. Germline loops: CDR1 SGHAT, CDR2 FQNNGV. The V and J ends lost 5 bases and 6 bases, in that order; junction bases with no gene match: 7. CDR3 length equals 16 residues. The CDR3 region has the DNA TGTGCCAGCAGCCGGCGACTAGCGGGAGGGTGGGATACGCAGTATTTT. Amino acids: CASSRRLAGGWDTQYF. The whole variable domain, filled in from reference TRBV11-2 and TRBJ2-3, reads EAGVAQSPRYKIIEKRQSVAFWCNPISGHATLYWYQQILGQGPKLLIQFQNNGVVDDSQLPKDRFSAERLKGVDSTLKIQPAKLEDSAVYLCASSRRLAGGWDTQYFGPGTRLTVL.

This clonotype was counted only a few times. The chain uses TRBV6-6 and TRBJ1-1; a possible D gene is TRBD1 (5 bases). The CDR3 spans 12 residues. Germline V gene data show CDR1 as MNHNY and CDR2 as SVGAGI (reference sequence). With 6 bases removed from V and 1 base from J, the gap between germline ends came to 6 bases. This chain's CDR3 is CASRTANTEAFF. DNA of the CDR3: TGTGCCAGCAGGACAGCGAACACTGAAGCTTTCTTT.

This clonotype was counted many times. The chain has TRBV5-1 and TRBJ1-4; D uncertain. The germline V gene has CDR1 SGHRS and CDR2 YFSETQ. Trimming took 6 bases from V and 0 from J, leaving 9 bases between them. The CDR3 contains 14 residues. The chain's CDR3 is CASTTDSTNEKLFF. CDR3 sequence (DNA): TGCGCCAGCACCACCGATTCAACTAATGAAAAACTGTTTTTT.

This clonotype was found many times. CDR3 sequence reads: CASSYQGAGNQPQHF. CDR3 bases: TGTGCCAGCAGTTATCAGGGGGCAGGCAATCAGCCCCAGCATTTT. The chain recombines TRBV28 with TRBJ1-5; 8 nucleotides align to TRBD1. Germline CDR1 is MDHEN and CDR2 is SYDVKM. V lost 4 bases, J lost 2 bases, and 4 bases stayed unmatched. CDR3 size: 15 residues.

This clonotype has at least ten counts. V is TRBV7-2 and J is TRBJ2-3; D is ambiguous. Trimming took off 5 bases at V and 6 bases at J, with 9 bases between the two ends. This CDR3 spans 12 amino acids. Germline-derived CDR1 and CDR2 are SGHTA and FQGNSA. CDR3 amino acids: CASSNAADTQYF. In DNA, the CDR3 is TGTGCCAGCAGCAATGCGGCGGATACGCAGTATTTT. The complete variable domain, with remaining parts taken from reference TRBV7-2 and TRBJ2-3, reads GAGVSQSPSNKVTEKGKDVELRCDPISGHTALYWYRQSLGQGLEFLIYFQGNSAPDKSGLPSDRFSAERTGGSVSTLTIQRTQQEDSAVYLCASSNAADTQYFGPGTRLTVL.

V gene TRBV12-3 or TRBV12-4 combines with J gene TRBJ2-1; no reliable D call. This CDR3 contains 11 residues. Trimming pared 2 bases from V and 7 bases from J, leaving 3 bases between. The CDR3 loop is CASSLSNEQFF. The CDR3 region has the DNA TGTGCCAGCAGTTTAAGTAATGAGCAGTTCTTC.

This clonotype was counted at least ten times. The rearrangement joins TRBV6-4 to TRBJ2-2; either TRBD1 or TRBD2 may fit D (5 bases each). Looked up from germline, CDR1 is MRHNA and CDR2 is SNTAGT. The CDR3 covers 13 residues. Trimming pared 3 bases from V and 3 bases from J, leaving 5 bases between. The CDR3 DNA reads TGTGCCAGCAGTGAGGGGGACACCGGGGAGCTGTTTTTT. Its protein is CASSEGDTGELFF.

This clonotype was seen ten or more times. In DNA, the CDR3 is TGTGCCAGCAGCATCTACAGGGCGAGTCACAATGAGCAGTTCTTC. This sequence encodes CASSIYRASHNEQFF. The V gene is TRBV12-3 or TRBV12-4, the J gene TRBJ2-1; D might be TRBD1 (6 bases). Trimming removed 6 bases from V and 5 bases from J, with 17 bases in between. The CDR3 sequence is 15 residues long.

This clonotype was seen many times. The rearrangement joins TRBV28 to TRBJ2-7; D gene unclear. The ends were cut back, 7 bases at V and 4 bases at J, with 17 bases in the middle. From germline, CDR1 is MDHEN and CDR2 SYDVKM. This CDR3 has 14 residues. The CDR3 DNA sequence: TGTGCCAGCACAGACCCGGTTTACGGGTACGAGCAGTACTTC. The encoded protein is CASTDPVYGYEQYF.

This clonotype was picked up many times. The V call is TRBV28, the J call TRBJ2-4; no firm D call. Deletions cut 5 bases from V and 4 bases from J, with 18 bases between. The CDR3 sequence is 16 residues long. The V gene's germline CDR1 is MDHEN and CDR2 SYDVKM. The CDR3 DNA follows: TGTGCCAGCAGTCCCCGCGACCCTACTGCTAAAAACATTCAGTACTTC. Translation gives CASSPRDPTAKNIQYF.

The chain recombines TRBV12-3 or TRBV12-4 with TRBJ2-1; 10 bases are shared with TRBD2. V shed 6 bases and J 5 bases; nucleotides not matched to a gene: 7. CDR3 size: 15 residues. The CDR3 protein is CASSQTSGVNNEQFF. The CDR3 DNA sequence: TGTGCCAGCAGCCAAACTAGCGGGGTAAACAATGAGCAGTTCTTC.